This TCR beta chain was observed in a study of regulatory T cells in long-lasting Graves disease. Study findings and constraints: Persistent patients shared some 2,500 public clonotypes among themselves. Newly diagnosed patients shared fewer, at under 1,000. Compared with new cases, persistent Graves' patients showed reduced TCR diversity.

Indicated time point: persistent/refractory GD, antithyroid drugs over 5 years with positive TRAb. With RNA extracted from PBMCs as input, the TCR library was made. An endocrinology department located in Xi'an, China, was where the patients came from. Both iRepertoire HTBI primers and Arm-PCR of CDR3 regions were used to build the TCR beta libraries. MiXCR was run by TCRdb on the multiplex PCR reads, yielding one entry per CDR3 protein. The sample shows a few hundred thousand distinct CDR3 sequences, about 23% of them seen only once. This clonotype was seen repeatedly, ten times or more. Its antigen is not identified. The TCR comes from a woman in her thirties or forties with Graves disease. The sample in question was peripheral blood mononuclear cells (PBMCs), obtained when the disease was refractory, from a patient treated with antithyroid drugs.

The CDR3 is CASSPLQKRDQPQHF. In nucleotides, the CDR3 is TGTGCCAGCAGCCCCCTTCAGAAGAGGGATCAGCCCCAGCATTTT. The chain carries TRBV28 and TRBJ1-5; D not resolved. V was clipped by 6 bases and J by 5 bases, with 17 bases between them. The CDR3 is 15 residues long. Germline loops: CDR1 MDHEN, CDR2 SYDVKM.